The clone carrying this T cell receptor (beta chain) was seen ten or more times. These data belong to a study of response to subunit inactivated influenza vaccine. Via MiXCR, TCRdb re-called the RT-PCR reads, giving one row per CDR3 protein. The table records around 200,000 distinct CDR3 sequences, 9.5% to 15% of them present only once. These data were likewise used in another study, on T cells expressing NK-cell markers. This second study says: A 5'RACE template switching approach incorporating UMIs was used to make TCR beta cDNA. Uncertainty persisted over the HCMV specificity of expanded NKG2C+ T cell clones.

The sample consisted of CD8+ T cells sorted from PBMCs, taken about 11 days after vaccination. The TCR was taken from a man aged 45-65 years who received an inactivated influenza vaccine.

The CDR3 DNA reads TGCGCCAGCAGCCAGGATTGGGGTATCGCCGGGGAGCTGTTTTTT. This translates into CASSQDWGIAGELFF. The chain employs TRBV4-3 and TRBJ2-2, with unresolved D. V was trimmed by 3 bases and J by 6 bases, leaving 14 bases between them. CDR3 length: 15 residues. Germline lookup yields CDR1 LGHNA and CDR2 YSLEER.